Reported below is one TCR beta chain. Its specificity is not known. The entry originates in a study of T cells in Graves' hyperthyroidism and ophthalmopathy. Findings and limits, study-wide: Model predictions of ophthalmopathy came a median approximately 6.2 months before onset. Through a model of 13 V-J features, ophthalmopathy was separated from stable hyperthyroidism.

There were TCR beta CDR3 regions amplified from RNA transcripts. The study used the HTBI primer set for a first-round RT-PCR of the TCR CDR3. MiXCR was run by TCRdb on the multiplex PCR reads, yielding one entry per CDR3 protein. The data show under 700,000 distinct CDR3 sequences, around 42% seen once. The germline V gene encodes CDR1 LNHDA and CDR2 SQIVND (reference sequence). The CDR3 covers 15 residues. This receptor was obtained from a woman between 18 and 29 years old with Graves' hyperthyroidism. This chain links TRBV19 with TRBJ2-7; 12 nucleotides line up with TRBD2. Gene TRBJ2-5 matches the end of the DNA better, so the J call may be wrong. The source material was peripheral blood or thyroid tissue (not recorded which). CDR3 loop: CASSRLAGGPETQYF. CDR3 bases: TGTGCCAGTAGTCGGCTAGCGGGAGGGCCAGAGACCCAGTACTTC.